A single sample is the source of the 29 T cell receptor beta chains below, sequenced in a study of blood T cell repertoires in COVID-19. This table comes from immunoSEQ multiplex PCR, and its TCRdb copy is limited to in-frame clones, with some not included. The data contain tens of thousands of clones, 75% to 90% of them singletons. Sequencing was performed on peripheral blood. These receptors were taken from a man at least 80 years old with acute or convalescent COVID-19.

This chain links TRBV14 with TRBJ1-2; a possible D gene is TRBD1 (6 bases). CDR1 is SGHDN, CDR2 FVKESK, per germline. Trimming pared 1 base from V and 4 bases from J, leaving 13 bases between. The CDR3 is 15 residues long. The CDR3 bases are TGTGCCAGCAGCCAAGCCAGGGGCCAGCTCTATGGCTACACCTTC. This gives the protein CASSQARGQLYGYTF.

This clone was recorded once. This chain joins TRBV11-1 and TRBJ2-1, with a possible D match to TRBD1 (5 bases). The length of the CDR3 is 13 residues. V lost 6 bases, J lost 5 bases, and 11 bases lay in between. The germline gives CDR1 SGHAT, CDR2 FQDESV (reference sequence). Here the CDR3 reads CASRSTGNNEQFF. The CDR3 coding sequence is TGTGCCAGCAGGTCAACAGGAAACAATGAGCAGTTCTTC. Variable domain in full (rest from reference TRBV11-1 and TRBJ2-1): EAEVAQSPRYKITEKSQAVAFWCDPISGHATLYWYRQILGQGPELLVQFQDESVVDDSQLPKDRFSAERLKGVDSTLKIQPAELGDSAMYLCASRSTGNNEQFFGPGTRLTVL.

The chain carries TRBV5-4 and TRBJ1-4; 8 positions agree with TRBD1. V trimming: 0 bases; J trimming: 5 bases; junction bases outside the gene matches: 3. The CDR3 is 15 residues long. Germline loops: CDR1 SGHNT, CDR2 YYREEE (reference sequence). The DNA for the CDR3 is TGTGCCAGCAGCTTGGCTAGGACAGGGAATGAAAAACTGTTTTTT. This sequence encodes CASSLARTGNEKLFF.

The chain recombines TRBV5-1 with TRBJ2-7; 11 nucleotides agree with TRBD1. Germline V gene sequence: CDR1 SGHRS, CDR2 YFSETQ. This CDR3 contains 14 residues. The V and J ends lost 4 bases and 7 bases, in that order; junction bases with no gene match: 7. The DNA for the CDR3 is TGCGCCAGCAGCCAATCCGGGACAGGGGGTGAGCAGTACTTC. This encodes CASSQSGTGGEQYF.

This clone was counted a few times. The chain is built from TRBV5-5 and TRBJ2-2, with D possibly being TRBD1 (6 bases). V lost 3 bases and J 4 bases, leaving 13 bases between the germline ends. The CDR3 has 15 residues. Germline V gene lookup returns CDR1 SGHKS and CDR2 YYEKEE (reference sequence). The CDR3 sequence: CASSSGTWGTGELFF. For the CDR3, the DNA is TGTGCCAGCAGCTCAGGGACATGGGGCACCGGGGAGCTGTTTTTT.

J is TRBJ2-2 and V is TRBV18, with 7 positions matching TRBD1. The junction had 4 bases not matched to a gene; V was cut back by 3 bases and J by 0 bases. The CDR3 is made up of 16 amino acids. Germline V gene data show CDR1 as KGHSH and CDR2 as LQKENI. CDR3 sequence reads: CASSPRTGANTGELFF. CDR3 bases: TGTGCCAGCTCACCGCGGACAGGCGCGAACACCGGGGAGCTGTTTTTT.

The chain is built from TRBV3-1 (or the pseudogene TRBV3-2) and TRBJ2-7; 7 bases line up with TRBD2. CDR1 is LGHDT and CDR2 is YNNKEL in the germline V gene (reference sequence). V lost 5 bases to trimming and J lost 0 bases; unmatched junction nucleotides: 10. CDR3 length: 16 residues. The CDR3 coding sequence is TGTGCCAGCAGCTTGGGGGGAGGGGCAGACTCCTACGAGCAGTACTTC. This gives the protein CASSLGGGADSYEQYF.

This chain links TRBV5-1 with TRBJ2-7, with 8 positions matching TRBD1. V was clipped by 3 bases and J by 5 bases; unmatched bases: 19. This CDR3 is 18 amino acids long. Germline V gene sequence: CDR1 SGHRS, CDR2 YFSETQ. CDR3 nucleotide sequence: TGCGCCAGCAGCTGGGGGCCAGGGGGCACGTTGGCCTCGGACGAGCAGTACTTC. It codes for CASSWGPGGTLASDEQYF. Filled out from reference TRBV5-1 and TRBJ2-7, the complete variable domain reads KAGVTQTPRYLIKTRGQQVTLSCSPISGHRSVSWYQQTPGQGLQFLFEYFSETQRNKGNFPGRFSGRQFSNSRSEMNVSTLELGDSALYLCASSWGPGGTLASDEQYFGPGTRLTVT.

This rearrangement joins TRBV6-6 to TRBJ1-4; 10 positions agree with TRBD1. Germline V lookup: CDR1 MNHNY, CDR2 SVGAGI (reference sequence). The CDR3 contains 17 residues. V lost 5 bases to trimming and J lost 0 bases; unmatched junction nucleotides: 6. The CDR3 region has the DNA TGTGCCAGCAGTCCCCGGACAGGGGGAACAACTAATGAAAAACTGTTTTTT. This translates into CASSPRTGGTTNEKLFF.

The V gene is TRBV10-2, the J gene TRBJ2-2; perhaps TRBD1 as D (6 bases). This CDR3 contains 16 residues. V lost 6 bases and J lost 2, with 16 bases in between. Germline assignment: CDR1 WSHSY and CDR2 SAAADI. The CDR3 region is CASRVSGTSNTGELFF. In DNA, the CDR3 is TGCGCCAGCAGGGTTTCCGGGACATCAAACACCGGGGAGCTGTTTTTT.

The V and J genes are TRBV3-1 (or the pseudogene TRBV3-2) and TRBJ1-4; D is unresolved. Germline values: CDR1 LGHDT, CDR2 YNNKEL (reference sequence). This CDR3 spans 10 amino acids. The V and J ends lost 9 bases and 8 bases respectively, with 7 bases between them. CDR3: CASRGEKLFF. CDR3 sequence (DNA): TGTGCCAGTCGAGGGGAAAAACTGTTTTTT.

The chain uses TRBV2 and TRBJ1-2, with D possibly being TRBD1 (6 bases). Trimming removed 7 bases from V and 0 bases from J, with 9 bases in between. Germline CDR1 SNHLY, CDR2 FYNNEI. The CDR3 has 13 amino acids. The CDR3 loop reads CASTRQANYGYTF. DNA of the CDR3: TGTGCCAGCACGCGACAGGCTAACTATGGCTACACCTTC.

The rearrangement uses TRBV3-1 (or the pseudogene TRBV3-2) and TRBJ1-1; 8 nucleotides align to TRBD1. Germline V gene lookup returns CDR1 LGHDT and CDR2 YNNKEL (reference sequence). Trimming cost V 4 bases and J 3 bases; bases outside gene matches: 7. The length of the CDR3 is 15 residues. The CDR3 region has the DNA TGTGCCAGCAGCCCATCCAGGGGGCGGCACACTGAAGCTTTCTTT. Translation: CASSPSRGRHTEAFF.

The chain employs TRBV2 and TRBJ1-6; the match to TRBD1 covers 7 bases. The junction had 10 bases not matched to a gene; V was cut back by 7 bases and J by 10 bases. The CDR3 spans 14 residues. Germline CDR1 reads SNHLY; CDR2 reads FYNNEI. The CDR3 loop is CASTLRQGNSPLHF. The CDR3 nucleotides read TGTGCCAGCACCCTAAGACAGGGTAACTCACCCCTCCACTTT.

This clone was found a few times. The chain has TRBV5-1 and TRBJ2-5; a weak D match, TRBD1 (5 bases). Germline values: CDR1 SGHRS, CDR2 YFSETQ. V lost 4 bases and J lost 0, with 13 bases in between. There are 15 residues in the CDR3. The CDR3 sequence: CASSEAGPYQETQYF. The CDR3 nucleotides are TGCGCCAGCAGCGAGGCAGGGCCCTACCAAGAGACCCAGTACTTC.

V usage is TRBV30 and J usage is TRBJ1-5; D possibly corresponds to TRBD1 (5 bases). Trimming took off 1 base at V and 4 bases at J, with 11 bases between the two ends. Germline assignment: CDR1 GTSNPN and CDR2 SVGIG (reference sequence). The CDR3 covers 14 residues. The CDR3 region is CAWSGGGTNQPQHF. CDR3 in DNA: TGTGCCTGGAGTGGGGGGGGTACTAATCAGCCCCAGCATTTT.

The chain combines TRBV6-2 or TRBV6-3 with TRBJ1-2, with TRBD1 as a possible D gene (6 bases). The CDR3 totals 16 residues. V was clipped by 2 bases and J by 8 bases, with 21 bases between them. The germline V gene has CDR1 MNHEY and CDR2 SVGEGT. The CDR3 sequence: CASSYESEGVSDGYTF. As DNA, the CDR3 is TGTGCCAGCAGTTACGAAAGTGAGGGGGTCTCCGACGGCTACACCTTC.

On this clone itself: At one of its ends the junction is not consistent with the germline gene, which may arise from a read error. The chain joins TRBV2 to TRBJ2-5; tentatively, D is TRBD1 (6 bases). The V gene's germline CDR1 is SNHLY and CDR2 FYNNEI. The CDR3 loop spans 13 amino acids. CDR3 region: CASREAGVGTQYF. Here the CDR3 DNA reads TGTGCCAGCAGGGAAGCAGGGGTTGGGACCCAGTACTTC.

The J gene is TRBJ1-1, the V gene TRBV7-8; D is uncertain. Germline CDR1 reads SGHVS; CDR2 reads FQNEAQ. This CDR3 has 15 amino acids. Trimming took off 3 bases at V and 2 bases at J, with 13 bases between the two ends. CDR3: CASSFSSTGNTEAFF. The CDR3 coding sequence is TGTGCCAGCAGCTTCTCGTCCACGGGTAACACTGAAGCTTTCTTT.

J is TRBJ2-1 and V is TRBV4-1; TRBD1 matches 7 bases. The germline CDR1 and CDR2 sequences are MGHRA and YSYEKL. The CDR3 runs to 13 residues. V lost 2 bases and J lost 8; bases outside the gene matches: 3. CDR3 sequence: CASSQNRGHEQFF. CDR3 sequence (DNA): TGCGCCAGCAGCCAAAACAGGGGTCATGAGCAGTTCTTC.

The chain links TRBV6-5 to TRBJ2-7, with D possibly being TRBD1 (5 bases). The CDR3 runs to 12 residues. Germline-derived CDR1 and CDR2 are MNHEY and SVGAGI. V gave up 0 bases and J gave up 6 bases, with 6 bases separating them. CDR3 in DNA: TGTGCCAGCAGTTACTCGGGGCGCGAGCAGTACTTC. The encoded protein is CASSYSGREQYF.

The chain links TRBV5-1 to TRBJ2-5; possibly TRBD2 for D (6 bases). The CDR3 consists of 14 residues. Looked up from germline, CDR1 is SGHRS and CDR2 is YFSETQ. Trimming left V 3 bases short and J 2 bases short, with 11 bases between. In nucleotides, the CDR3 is TGCGCCAGCAGCTGGCGGGACGGACAAGAGACCCAGTACTTC. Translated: CASSWRDGQETQYF.

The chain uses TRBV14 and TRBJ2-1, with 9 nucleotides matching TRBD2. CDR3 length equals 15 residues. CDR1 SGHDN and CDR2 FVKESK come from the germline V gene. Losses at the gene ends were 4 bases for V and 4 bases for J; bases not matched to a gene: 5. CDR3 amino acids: CASSRGSGGYNEQFF. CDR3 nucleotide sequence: TGTGCCAGCAGCCGAGGTAGCGGGGGATACAATGAGCAGTTCTTC.

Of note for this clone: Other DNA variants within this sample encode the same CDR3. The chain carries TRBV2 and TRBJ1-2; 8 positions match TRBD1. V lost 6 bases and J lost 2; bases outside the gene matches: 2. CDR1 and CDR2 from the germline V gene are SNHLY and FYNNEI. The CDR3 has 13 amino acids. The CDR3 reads CASSRQGNYGYTF. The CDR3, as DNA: TGTGCCAGCAGCCGACAGGGGAACTATGGCTACACCTTC.

This CDR3 reads CATGGTKETQYF. The CDR3 nucleotides are TGTGCCACCGGAGGGACCAAGGAGACCCAGTACTTC. This rearrangement joins TRBV6-5 to TRBJ2-5, with D possibly TRBD2 on 6 matching bases. Trimming stripped 10 bases from V and 5 bases from J, with 14 bases between. Germline V gene data show CDR1 as MNHEY and CDR2 as SVGAGI. The CDR3 has 12 amino acids.

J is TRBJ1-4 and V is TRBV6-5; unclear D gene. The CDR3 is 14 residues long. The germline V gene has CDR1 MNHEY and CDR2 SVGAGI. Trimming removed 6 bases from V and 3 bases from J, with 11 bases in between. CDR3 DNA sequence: TGTGCCAGCAGCGGCGGCTGGGCTAATGAAAAACTGTTTTTT. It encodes CASSGGWANEKLFF.

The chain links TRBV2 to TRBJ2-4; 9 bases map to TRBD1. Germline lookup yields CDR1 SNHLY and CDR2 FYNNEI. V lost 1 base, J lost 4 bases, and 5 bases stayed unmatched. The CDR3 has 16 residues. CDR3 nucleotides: TGTGCCAGCAGTGAAGGAGCCGGGACAGGGAAAAACATTCAGTACTTC. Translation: CASSEGAGTGKNIQYF.

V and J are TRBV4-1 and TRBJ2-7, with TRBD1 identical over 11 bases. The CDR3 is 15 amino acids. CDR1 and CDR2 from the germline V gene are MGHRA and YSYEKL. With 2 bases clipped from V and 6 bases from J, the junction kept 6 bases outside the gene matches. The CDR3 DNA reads TGCGCCAGCAGCCAACGGGGACAGGGGGGATCCGAGCAGTACTTC. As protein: CASSQRGQGGSEQYF.

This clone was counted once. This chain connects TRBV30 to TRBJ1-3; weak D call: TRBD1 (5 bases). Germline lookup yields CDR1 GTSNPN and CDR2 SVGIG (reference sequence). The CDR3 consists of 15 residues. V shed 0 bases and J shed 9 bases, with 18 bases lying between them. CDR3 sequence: CAWSVKGLLGGTIYF. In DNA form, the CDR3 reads TGTGCCTGGAGTGTAAAGGGACTGCTAGGAGGCACCATATATTTT.